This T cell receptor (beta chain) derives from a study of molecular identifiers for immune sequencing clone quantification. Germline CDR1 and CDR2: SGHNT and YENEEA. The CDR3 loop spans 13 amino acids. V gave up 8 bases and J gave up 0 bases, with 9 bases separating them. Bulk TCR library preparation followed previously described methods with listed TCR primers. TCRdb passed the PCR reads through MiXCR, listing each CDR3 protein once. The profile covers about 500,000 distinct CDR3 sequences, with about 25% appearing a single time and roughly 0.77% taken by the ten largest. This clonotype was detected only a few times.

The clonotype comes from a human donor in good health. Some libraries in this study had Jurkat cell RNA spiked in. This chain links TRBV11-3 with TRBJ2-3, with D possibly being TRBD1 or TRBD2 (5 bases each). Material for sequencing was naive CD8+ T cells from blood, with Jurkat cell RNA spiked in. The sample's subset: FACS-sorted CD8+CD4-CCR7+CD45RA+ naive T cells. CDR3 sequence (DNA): TGTGCCAGCGGGACGGCTAGCACAGATACGCAGTATTTT. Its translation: CASGTASTDTQYF.